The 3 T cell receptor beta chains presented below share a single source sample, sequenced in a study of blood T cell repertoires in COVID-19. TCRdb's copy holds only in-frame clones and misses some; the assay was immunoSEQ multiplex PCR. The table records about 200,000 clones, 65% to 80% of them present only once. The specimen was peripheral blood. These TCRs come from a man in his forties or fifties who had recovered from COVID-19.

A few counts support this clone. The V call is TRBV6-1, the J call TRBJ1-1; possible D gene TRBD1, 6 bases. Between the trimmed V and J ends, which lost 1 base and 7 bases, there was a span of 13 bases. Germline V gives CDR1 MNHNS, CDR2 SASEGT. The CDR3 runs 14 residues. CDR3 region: CASSEVRGEGEAFF. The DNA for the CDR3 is TGTGCCAGCAGTGAAGTCAGGGGCGAAGGTGAAGCTTTCTTT.

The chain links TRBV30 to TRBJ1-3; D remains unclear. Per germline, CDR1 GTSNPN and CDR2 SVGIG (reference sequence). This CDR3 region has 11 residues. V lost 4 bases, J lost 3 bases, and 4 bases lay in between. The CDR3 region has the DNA TGTGCCTGGACGGTTGGAAACACCATATATTTT. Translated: CAWTVGNTIYF.

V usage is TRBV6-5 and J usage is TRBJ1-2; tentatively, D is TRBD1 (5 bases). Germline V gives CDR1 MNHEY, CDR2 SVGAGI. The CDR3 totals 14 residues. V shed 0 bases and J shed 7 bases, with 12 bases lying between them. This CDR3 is CASSYSGRVSGYTF. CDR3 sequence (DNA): TGTGCCAGCAGTTACTCTGGCAGGGTTAGTGGCTACACCTTC.